This TCR beta chain comes out of a study of CD4 T cells in relation to SARS-CoV-2 and coronaviruses. Worth noting for this clone: Its antigen remains unknown.

Clones were read by immunoSEQ multiplex PCR, and TCRdb kept only the in-frame ones, dropping some. The table has over 35,000 clones, around 74% seen once. The ends were cut back, 4 bases at V and 0 bases at J, with 7 bases in the middle. Germline CDR1 and CDR2: MNHEY and SVGAGI. This CDR3 spans 14 amino acids. Sequenced: memory CD4+ T cells from PBMCs, cultured in vitro. The sequence was obtained from an adult with COVID-19. The V gene is TRBV6-5, the J gene TRBJ2-1, with unresolved D. DNA of the CDR3: TGTGCCAGCAGTTCGGGTGTCTCCTACAATGAGCAGTTCTTC. This encodes CASSSGVSYNEQFF.